The subject of this entry is one TCR beta chain. The source of the sample is a study of blood T cell repertoires in COVID-19. Study background: Material from acute and convalescent COVID-19 was sourced from the United States, Italy and Spain. In each case, the material was cDNA or gDNA derived from T cells, B-cell-depleted T cells, or PBMCs.

In the original analysis: Nucleated cell number was recorded as an estimate derived from reference gene primer amplification. Produced via immunoSEQ multiplex PCR; TCRdb's table is partial and in-frame only. That table is the source of V, J and clone size, and D and trimming were worked out from the DNA. Among about 210,000 clones listed, about four fifths were seen once. This CDR3 is built from 16 residues. Germline-derived CDR1 and CDR2 are LNHDA and SQIVND (reference sequence). Trimming cost V 3 bases and J 3 bases; bases outside gene matches: 8. The sequenced sample was peripheral blood. The chain uses TRBV19 and TRBJ2-3; 8 bases align to TRBD2. This TCR was sampled from a woman in her 50s with acute or convalescent COVID-19. CDR3 protein: CASSILGGGQTDTQYF. CDR3 DNA sequence: TGTGCCAGTAGTATTCTCGGCGGGGGGCAGACAGATACGCAGTATTTT.